The 12 T cell receptor beta chains listed next were all sequenced from one sample in a study of Graves' ophthalmopathy and Graves' hyperthyroidism. Transcripts of RNA were the source for amplifying TCR beta CDR3 regions. RT-PCR was first run with HTBI primers, then multiplex PCR in a second round. TCRdb fed the multiplex PCR reads into MiXCR, producing one record per CDR3 protein. The top ten clones hold 25% of a sample with about 16,000 distinct CDR3 sequences, roughly 46% of them seen once. The sample comprised peripheral blood. Receptors were obtained from a woman between 40 and 55 years old with stable Graves' hyperthyroidism.

The chain carries TRBV6-2 or TRBV6-3 and TRBJ2-5; tentatively, D is TRBD2 (6 bases). CDR3 length equals 17 residues. Trimming cost V 3 bases and J 1 base, with 18 bases left between them. The germline gives CDR1 MNHEY, CDR2 SVGEGT. For the CDR3, the DNA is TGTGCCAGCAGTTATAGGATAGGGAGGAGCTTCCAAGAGACCCAGTACTTC. Its translation is CASSYRIGRSFQETQYF.

The rearrangement links TRBV9 to TRBJ2-5; 7 positions agree with TRBD2. Germline values: CDR1 SGDLS, CDR2 YYNGEE. Trimming took 3 bases from V and 5 from J; bases not matched to a gene: 13. The CDR3 contains 16 residues. Here the CDR3 reads CASSGSGTMALETQYF. The DNA of the CDR3 is TGTGCCAGCAGCGGATCCGGGACTATGGCCCTCGAGACCCAGTACTTC.

On this clonotype itself: The germline gene is not matched at one end of the junction; a read error may be the cause. V is TRBV12-3 or TRBV12-4 and J is TRBJ2-7; 7 nucleotides align to TRBD1. CDR3 length equals 14 residues. The CDR3 is CAGRETGLSYEQYF. CDR3 nucleotide sequence: TGTGCCGGCAGAGAGACAGGGTTATCCTACGAGCAGTACTTC.

This clonotype qualifies as medium-sized. The rearrangement links TRBV25-1 to TRBJ2-7, with 11 positions matching TRBD2. The junction had 6 bases not matched to a gene; V was cut back by 2 bases and J by 3 bases. Germline assignment: CDR1 MGHDK and CDR2 SYGVNS. This CDR3 spans 16 amino acids. CDR3 coding DNA: TGTGCCAGCAGTGAAATCCCGACTAGCGGGAACTACGAGCAGTACTTC. Protein sequence: CASSEIPTSGNYEQYF.

In the case of this clonotype: An end of the junction does not agree with germline; a read error may underlie this. The V gene is TRBV2, the J gene TRBJ2-1; D gene ambiguous. This CDR3 is 14 amino acids long. Germline CDR1 is SNHLY and CDR2 is FYNNEI. The CDR3 spells CASSPGAGYDEQFF. DNA for the CDR3: TGTGCCAGCAGTCCAGGTGCAGGCTACGATGAACAGTTCTTC.

This chain joins TRBV19 and TRBJ2-1, with 7 bases matching TRBD2. CDR1 and CDR2 (germline): LNHDA, SQIVND (reference sequence). The junction had 6 bases not matched to a gene; V was cut back by 9 bases and J by 4 bases. The CDR3 loop spans 13 amino acids. The CDR3 region has the DNA TGTGCCAGGGGGGGGGGTCCGTACAATGAGCAGTTCTTC. Residues: CARGGGPYNEQFF.

V gene TRBV15 combines with J gene TRBJ1-6, with D uncertain. The CDR3 totals 13 residues. CDR1 and CDR2 (germline): LNHNV, YYDKDF (reference sequence). V was trimmed by 1 base and J by 12 bases, leaving 10 bases between them. CDR3 sequence reads: CATSRGPGGPLHF. In DNA, the CDR3 is TGTGCCACCAGCAGAGGCCCGGGCGGACCCCTCCACTTT.

The rearrangement uses TRBV29-1 and TRBJ2-7; D call uncertain. The CDR3 spans 13 residues. The germline V gene has CDR1 SQVTM and CDR2 ANQGSEA. V lost 4 bases and J lost 2, with 12 bases in between. The DNA of the CDR3 is TGCAGCGTTGCCCCCTGGGGTACCTACGAGCAGTACTTC. Protein: CSVAPWGTYEQYF.

This clonotype was picked up a small number of times. CDR3 in amino acids: CASSQDQRAHTQYF. CDR3 bases: TGCGCCAGCAGCCAAGATCAGAGGGCCCATACGCAGTATTTT. The chain couples TRBV4-1 to TRBJ2-3, with a weak D call TRBD2 (5 bases). CDR1 is MGHRA, CDR2 YSYEKL, per germline. This CDR3 is 14 amino acids long. V lost 0 bases to trimming and J lost 7 bases, with 11 bases between them.

Details on this clonotype: A junction boundary mismatches the germline segment, possibly from a read error. The chain carries TRBV20-1 and TRBJ1-3; D unclear. The germline V gene has CDR1 DFQATT and CDR2 SNEGSKA (reference sequence). The CDR3 is made up of 13 amino acids. CDR3 amino acids: CSAREVVVGTIYF. CDR3 coding DNA: TGCAGTGCTCGAGAGGTGGTGGTAGGCACCATATATTTT.

This clonotype was detected many times. The chain is built from TRBV24-1 and TRBJ2-1, with TRBD2 identical over 8 bases. The CDR3 runs 16 residues. Germline V gene lookup returns CDR1 KGHDR and CDR2 SFDVKD. With 5 bases clipped from V and 3 bases from J, the junction kept 8 bases outside the gene matches. DNA of the CDR3: TGTGCCACCAGTGGCTCCGGGACTAGGGTCTACAATGAGCAGTTCTTC. This encodes CATSGSGTRVYNEQFF.

This clonotype was counted many times. The rearrangement joins TRBV12-3 or TRBV12-4 to TRBJ2-7, with 9 nucleotides matching TRBD1. This CDR3 comprises 14 residues. V lost 4 bases and J lost 4; bases outside the gene matches: 5. CDR3 in DNA: TGTGCCAGCAGTTCAGACAGGGGGAATTACGAGCAGTACTTC. Its protein is CASSSDRGNYEQYF.